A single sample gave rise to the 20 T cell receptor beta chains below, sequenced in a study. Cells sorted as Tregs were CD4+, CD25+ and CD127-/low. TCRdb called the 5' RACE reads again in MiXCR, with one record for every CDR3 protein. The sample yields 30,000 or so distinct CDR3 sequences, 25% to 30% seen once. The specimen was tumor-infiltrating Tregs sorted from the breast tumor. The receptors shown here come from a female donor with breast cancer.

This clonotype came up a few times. CDR3: CASSLGRDNSPLHF. CDR3 coding DNA: TGTGCCAGCAGCTTGGGCAGGGATAATTCACCCCTCCACTTT. The chain combines TRBV5-5 with TRBJ1-6; D possibly corresponds to TRBD1 (5 bases). V was trimmed by 0 bases and J by 5 bases, leaving 6 bases between them. The CDR3 totals 14 residues. Germline CDR1 and CDR2: SGHKS and YYEKEE (reference sequence).

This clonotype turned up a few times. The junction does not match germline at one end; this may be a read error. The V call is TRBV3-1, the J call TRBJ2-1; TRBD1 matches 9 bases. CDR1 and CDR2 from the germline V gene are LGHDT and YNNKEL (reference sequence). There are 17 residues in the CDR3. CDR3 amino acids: CASSQVEGQGFNNGQFF. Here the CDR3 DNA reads TGTGCCAGCAGCCAAGTGGAGGGACAGGGATTTAACAATGGGCAGTTCTTC.

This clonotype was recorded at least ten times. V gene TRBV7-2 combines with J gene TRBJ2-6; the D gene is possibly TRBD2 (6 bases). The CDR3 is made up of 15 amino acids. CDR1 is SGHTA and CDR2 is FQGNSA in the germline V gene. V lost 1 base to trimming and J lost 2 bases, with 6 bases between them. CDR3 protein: CASSLGGAGANVLTF. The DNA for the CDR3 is TGTGCCAGCAGCTTAGGGGGGGCTGGGGCCAACGTCCTGACTTTC.

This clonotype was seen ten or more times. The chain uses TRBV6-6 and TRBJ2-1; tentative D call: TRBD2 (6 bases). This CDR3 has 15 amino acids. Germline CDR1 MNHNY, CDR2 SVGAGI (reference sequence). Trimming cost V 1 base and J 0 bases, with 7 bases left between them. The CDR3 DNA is TGTGCCAGCAGTTACTTCGGGGGCTCCTACAATGAGCAGTTCTTC. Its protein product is CASSYFGGSYNEQFF.

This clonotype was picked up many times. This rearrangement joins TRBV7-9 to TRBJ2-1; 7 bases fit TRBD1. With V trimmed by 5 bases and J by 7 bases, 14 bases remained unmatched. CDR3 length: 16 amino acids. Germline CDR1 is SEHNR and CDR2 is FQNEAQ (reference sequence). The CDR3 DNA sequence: TGTGCCAGCAGCAACCGACAGGGTAATGGGGTGAATGAGCAGTTCTTC. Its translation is CASSNRQGNGVNEQFF. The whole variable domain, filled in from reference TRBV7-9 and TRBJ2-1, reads DTGVSQNPRHKITKRGQNVTFRCDPISEHNRLYWYRQTLGQGPEFLTYFQNEAQLEKSRLLSDRFSAERPKGSFSTLEIQRTEQGDSAMYLCASSNRQGNGVNEQFFGPGTRLTVL.

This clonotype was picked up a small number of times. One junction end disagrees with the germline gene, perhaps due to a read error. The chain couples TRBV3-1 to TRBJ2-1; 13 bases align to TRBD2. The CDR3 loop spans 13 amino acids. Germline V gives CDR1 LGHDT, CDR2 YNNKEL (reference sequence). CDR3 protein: CASSQPQTSGRSF. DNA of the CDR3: TGTGCCAGCAGCCAACCCCAGACTAGCGGGAGGAGCTTC.

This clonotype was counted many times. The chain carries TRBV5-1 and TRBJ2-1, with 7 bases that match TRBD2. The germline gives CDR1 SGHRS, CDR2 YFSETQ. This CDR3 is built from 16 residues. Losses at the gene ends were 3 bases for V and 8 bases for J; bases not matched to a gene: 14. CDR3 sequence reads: CASSSTGTITGHEQFF. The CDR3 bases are TGCGCCAGCAGCTCAACCGGGACTATCACGGGCCATGAGCAGTTCTTC. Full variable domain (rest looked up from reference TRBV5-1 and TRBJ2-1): KAGVTQTPRYLIKTRGQQVTLSCSPISGHRSVSWYQQTPGQGLQFLFEYFSETQRNKGNFPGRFSGRQFSNSRSEMNVSTLELGDSALYLCASSSTGTITGHEQFFGPGTRLTVL.

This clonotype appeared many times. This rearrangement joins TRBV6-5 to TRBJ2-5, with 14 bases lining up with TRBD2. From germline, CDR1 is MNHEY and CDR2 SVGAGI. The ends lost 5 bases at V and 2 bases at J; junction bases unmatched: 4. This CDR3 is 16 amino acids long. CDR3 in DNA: TGTGCCAGCAGTGCGGGACTAGCGGGAGCTCAAGAGACCCAGTACTTC. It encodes CASSAGLAGAQETQYF.

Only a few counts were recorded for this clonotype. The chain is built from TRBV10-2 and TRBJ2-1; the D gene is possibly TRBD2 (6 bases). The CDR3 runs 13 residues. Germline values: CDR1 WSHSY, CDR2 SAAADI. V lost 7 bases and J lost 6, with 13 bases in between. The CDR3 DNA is TGCGCCAGCATCGAAAGGACTACCAATGAGCAGTTCTTC. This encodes CASIERTTNEQFF.

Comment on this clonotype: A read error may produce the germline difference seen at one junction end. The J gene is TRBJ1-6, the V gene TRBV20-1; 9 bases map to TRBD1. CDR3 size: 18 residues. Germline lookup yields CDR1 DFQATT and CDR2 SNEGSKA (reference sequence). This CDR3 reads CSARDGLWGNRGPSPLHF. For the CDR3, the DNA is TGCAGTGCTAGAGATGGTCTTTGGGGAAACAGGGGGCCTTCACCCCTCCACTTC.

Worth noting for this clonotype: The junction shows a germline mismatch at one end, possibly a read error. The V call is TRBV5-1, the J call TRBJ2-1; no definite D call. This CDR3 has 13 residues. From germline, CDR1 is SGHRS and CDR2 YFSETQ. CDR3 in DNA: TGCGCCAGCAGGTTGGCGGACGGGAATGAGCAGTTCTTC. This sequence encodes CASRLADGNEQFF.

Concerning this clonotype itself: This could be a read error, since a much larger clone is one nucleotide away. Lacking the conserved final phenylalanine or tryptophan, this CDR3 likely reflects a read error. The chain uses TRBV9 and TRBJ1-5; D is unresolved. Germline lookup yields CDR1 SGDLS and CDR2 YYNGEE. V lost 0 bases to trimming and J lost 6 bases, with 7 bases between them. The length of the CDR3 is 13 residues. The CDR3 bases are TGTGCCAGCAGCGTAGGCTTCGGTCAGCCCCAGCATATT. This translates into CASSVGFGQPQHI.

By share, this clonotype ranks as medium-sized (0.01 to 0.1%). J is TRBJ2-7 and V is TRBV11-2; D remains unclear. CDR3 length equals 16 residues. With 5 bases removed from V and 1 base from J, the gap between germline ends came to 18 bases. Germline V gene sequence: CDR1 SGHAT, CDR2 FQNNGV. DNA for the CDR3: TGTGCCAGCAGCCCCATATCCTGGACGGCGTCCTACGAGCAGTACTTC. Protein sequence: CASSPISWTASYEQYF.

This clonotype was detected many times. The CDR3 loop is CASSEARRTGNQPQHF. The CDR3 bases are TGTGCCAGCAGTGAAGCTAGAAGGACAGGCAATCAGCCCCAGCATTTT. The rearrangement joins TRBV6-1 to TRBJ1-5; weak D call: TRBD1 (6 bases). CDR3 length: 16 residues. The V and J ends lost 0 bases and 2 bases respectively, with 11 bases between them. Germline CDR1 reads MNHNS; CDR2 reads SASEGT.

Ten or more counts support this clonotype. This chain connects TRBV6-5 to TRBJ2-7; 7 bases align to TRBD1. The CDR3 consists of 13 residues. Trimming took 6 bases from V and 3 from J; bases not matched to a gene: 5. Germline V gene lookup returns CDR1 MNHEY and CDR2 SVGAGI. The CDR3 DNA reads TGTGCCAGCAGGCGAGGGGGCGTCTACGAGCAGTACTTC. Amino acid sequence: CASRRGGVYEQYF.

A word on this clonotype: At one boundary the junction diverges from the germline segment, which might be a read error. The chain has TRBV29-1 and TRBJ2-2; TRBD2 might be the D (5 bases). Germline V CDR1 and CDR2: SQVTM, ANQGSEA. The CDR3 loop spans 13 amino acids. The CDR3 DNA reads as TGCAGCGCCCCCCACGACGGCACCGGGGAGCTGTCTTTT. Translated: CSAPHDGTGELSF.

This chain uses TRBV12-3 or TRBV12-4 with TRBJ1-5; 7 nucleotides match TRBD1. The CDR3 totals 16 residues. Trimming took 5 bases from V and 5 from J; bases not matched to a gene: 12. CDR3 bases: TGTGCCAGCAGTCCCCGACAGGGTGGGGCACATCAGCCCCAGCATTTT. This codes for CASSPRQGGAHQPQHF.

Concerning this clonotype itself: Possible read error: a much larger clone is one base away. The CDR3 is CSARGGRGEKTQYF. In DNA, the CDR3 is TGCAGTGCTAGAGGGGGCCGGGGGGAAAAGACCCAGTACTTC. J is TRBJ2-5 and V is TRBV20-1, with TRBD2 matching over 7 bases. Germline V CDR1 and CDR2: DFQATT, SNEGSKA (reference sequence). The CDR3 spans 14 residues. Trimming took 1 base from V and 6 from J; bases not matched to a gene: 8.

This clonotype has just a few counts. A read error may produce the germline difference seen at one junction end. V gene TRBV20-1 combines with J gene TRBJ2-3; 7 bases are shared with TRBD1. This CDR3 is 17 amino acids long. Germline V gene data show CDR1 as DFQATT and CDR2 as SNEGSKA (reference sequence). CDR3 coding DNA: TGCAGTGCCCTTACCCTACGGACAGGCGGTAACACAGGTACGCAGTATTTT. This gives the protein CSALTLRTGGNTGTQYF.

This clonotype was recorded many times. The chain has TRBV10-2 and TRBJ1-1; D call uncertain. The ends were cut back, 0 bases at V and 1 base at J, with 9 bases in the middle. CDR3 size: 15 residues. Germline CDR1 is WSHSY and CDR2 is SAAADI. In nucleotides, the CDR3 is TGCGCCAGCAGTGAGTCGGAACAGCCGAACACTGAAGCTTTCTTT. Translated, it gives CASSESEQPNTEAFF.